A selection of T cell receptor beta chains follows, all from one sample in a study of blood T cells in healthy people across ages. Each CDR3 protein is one row after TCRdb ran MiXCR on the 5' RACE reads. The sample lists 1.5 million to 2 million distinct CDR3 sequences; about 49% were seen once. What was sequenced was blood. The origin of the receptors is a woman aged 40 to 49 in good health. Both conserved end residues are part of each CDR3. Clone size, where shown, is once, few, many, or a class for clones that have expanded.

j_gene: TRBJ1-1
abundance: NA
len: 12
v_gene: TRBV6-5
CDR3aa: CASSRGQLEAFF

j_gene: TRBJ2-2
abundance: few
len: 15
v_gene: TRBV4-3
CDR3aa: CASSQGQGVGRELFF

j_gene: TRBJ2-4
abundance: few
len: 17
v_gene: TRBV27
CDR3aa: CASSPSSTGRAKNIQYF

j_gene: TRBJ2-3
abundance: NA
len: 17
v_gene: TRBV28
CDR3aa: CASSLSGRGGFTDTQYF

j_gene: TRBJ2-1
abundance: few
len: 18
v_gene: TRBV7-2
CDR3aa: CASSLEGGGAVRGYEQFF

j_gene: NA
abundance: few
len: 15
v_gene: TRBV6-2/TRBV6-3
CDR3aa: CASRVGLGVSETQYF

j_gene: TRBJ2-3
abundance: NA
len: 20
v_gene: TRBV11-2
CDR3aa: CASRPNPGQPLPRSTDTQYF

j_gene: TRBJ2-6
abundance: NA
len: 16
v_gene: TRBV9
CDR3aa: CASSVGDTAGANVLTF

j_gene: TRBJ2-5
abundance: few
len: 17
v_gene: TRBV10-2
CDR3aa: CASRNPGTGLYSSEQYF

j_gene: TRBJ2-3
abundance: NA
len: 15
v_gene: TRBV7-3
CDR3aa: CASSYERGATDTQYF

j_gene: TRBJ2-5
abundance: NA
len: 14
v_gene: TRBV13
CDR3aa: CASSGRGGHETQYF

j_gene: TRBJ1-5
abundance: few
len: 15
v_gene: TRBV7-9
CDR3aa: CASSLGEYSNQPQHF

j_gene: TRBJ2-1
abundance: once
len: 16
v_gene: TRBV6-5
CDR3aa: CASSFVLAGVANEQFF

j_gene: TRBJ1-6
abundance: NA
len: 12
v_gene: TRBV7-2
CDR3aa: CVSSAEISPLHF

j_gene: TRBJ2-1
abundance: few
len: 18
v_gene: TRBV7-2
CDR3aa: CASSLASTGGGAYNEQFF

j_gene: TRBJ1-3
abundance: NA
len: 14
v_gene: TRBV20-1
CDR3aa: CSANRDREANTIYF

j_gene: TRBJ1-4
abundance: few
len: 15
v_gene: TRBV7-9
CDR3aa: CASSLRTPTNEKLFF

j_gene: TRBJ2-7
abundance: NA
len: 14
v_gene: TRBV6-1
CDR3aa: CASGKGGYSYEQYF

j_gene: TRBJ2-7
abundance: few
len: 15
v_gene: TRBV20-1
CDR3aa: CSARDLDRGTYEQYF

j_gene: TRBJ2-3
abundance: NA
len: 15
v_gene: TRBV5-1
CDR3aa: CASSPASGRTDTQYF

j_gene: TRBJ2-3
abundance: NA
len: 17
v_gene: TRBV5-5
CDR3aa: CASSSSRGGGSTDTQYF

j_gene: TRBJ2-5
abundance: NA
len: 16
v_gene: TRBV29-1
CDR3aa: CSVERVGLRFLETQYF